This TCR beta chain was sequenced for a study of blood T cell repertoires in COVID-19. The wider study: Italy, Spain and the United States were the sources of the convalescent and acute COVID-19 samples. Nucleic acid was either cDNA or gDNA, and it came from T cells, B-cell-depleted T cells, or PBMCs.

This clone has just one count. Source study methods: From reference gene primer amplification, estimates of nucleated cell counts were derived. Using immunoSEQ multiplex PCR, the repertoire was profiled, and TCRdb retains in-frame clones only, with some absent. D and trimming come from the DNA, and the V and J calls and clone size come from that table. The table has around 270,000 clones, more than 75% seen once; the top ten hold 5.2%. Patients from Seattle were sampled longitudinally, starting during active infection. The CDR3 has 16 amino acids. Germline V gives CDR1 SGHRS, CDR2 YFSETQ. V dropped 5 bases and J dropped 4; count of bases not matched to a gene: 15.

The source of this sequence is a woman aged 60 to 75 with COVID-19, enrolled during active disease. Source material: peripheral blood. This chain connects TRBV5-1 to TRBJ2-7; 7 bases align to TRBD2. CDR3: CASSRGRAAQFYEQYF. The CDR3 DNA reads TGCGCCAGCAGTCGGGGGAGGGCAGCCCAGTTTTACGAGCAGTACTTC.